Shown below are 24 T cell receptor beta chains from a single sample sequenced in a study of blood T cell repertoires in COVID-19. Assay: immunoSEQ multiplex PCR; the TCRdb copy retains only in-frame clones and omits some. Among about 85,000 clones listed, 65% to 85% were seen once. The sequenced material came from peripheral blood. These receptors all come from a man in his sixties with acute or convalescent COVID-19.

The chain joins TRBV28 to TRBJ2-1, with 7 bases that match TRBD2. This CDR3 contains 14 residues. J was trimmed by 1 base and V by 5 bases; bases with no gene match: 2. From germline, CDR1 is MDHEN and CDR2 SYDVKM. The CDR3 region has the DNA TGTGCCAGCAGTAGACTAGCTTCCTACAATGAGCAGTTCTTC. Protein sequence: CASSRLASYNEQFF. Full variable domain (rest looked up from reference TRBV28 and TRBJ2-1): DVKVTQSSRYLVKRTGEKVFLECVQDMDHENMFWYRQDPGLGLRLIYFSYDVKMKEKGDIPEGYSVSREKKERFSLILESASTNQTSMYLCASSRLASYNEQFFGPGTRLTVL.

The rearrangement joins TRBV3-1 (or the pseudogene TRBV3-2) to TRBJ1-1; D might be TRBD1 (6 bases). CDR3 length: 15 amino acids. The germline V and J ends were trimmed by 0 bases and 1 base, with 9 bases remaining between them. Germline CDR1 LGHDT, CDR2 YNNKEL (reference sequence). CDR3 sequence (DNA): TGTGCCAGCAGCCAAGATCAAGGGGGGAACACTGAAGCTTTCTTT. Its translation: CASSQDQGGNTEAFF.

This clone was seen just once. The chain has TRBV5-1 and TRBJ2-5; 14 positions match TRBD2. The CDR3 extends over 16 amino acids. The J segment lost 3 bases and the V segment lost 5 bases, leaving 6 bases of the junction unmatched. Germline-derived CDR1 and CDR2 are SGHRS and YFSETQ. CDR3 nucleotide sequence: TGCGCCAGCAGGCGCGGACTAGCGGGGGGAGAAGAGACCCAGTACTTC. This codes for CASRRGLAGGEETQYF. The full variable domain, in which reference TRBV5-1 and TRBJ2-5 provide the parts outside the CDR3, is KAGVTQTPRYLIKTRGQQVTLSCSPISGHRSVSWYQQTPGQGLQFLFEYFSETQRNKGNFPGRFSGRQFSNSRSEMNVSTLELGDSALYLCASRRGLAGGEETQYFGPGTRLLVL.

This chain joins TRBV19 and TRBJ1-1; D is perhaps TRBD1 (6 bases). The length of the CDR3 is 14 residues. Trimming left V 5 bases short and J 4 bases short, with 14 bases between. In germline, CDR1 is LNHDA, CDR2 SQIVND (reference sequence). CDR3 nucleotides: TGTGCCAGTAGTCACGGGGGGCAGGGCACTGAAGCTTTCTTT. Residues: CASSHGGQGTEAFF.

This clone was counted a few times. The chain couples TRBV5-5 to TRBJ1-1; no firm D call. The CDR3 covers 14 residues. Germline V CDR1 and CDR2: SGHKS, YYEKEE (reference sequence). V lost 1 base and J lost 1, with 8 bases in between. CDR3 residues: CASSLNSWNTEAFF. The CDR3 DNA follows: TGTGCCAGCAGCTTGAACAGCTGGAACACTGAAGCTTTCTTT.

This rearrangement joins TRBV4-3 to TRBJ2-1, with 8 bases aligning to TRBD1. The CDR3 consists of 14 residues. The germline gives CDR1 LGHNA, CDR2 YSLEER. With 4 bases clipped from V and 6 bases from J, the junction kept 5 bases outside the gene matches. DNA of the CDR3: TGCGCCAGCAGCCCAGGGACAGGCTTCAATGAGCAGTTCTTC. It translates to CASSPGTGFNEQFF.

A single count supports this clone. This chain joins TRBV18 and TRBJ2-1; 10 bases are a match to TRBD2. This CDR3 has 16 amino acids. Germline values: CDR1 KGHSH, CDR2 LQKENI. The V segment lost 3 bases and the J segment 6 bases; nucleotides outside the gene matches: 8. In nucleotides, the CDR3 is TGTGCCAGCTCACCGAATTTCAGCGGGGGGGCCAATGAGCAGTTCTTC. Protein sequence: CASSPNFSGGANEQFF.

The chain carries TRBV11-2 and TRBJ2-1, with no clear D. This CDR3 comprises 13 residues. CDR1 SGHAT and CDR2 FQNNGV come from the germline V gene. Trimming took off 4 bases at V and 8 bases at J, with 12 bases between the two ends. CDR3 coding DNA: TGTGCCAGCAGCTACCAAAAAGAGTATGAGCAGTTCTTC. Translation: CASSYQKEYEQFF.

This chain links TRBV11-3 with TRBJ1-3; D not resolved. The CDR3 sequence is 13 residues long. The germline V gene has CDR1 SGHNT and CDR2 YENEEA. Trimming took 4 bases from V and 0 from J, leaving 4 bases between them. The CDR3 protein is CASSSSSGNTIYF. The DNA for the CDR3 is TGTGCCAGCAGCTCCTCCTCTGGAAACACCATATATTTT.

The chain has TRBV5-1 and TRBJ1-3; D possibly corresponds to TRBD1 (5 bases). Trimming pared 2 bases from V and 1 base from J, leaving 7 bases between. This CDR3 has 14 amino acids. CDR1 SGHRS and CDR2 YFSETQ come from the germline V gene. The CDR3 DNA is TGCGCCAGCAGCTTAGGGGATTCTGGAAACACCATATATTTT. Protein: CASSLGDSGNTIYF.

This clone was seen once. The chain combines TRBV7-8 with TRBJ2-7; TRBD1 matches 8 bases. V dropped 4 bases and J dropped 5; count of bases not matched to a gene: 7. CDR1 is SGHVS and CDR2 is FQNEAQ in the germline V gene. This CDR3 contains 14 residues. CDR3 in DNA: TGTGCCAGCAGCTATGGACAGGGTAACCACGAGCAGTACTTC. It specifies CASSYGQGNHEQYF.

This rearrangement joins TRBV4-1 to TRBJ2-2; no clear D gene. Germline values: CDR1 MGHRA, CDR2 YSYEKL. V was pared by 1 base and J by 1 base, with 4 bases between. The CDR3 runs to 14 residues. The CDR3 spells CASSQAQNTGELFF. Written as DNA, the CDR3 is TGCGCCAGCAGCCAAGCCCAGAACACCGGGGAGCTGTTTTTT.

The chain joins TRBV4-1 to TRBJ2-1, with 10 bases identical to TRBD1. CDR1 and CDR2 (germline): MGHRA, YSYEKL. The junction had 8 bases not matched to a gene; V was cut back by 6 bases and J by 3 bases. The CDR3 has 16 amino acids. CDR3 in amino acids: CASSRFRDRGYNEQFF. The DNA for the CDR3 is TGCGCCAGCAGTCGCTTCCGGGACAGGGGCTACAATGAGCAGTTCTTC.

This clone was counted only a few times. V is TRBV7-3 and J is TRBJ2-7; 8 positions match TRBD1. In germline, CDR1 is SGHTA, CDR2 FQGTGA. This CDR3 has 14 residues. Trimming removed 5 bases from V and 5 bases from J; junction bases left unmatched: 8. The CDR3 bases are TGTGCCAGCAGCCTCAGGGGGCAAAGGGACGAGCAGTACTTC. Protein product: CASSLRGQRDEQYF.

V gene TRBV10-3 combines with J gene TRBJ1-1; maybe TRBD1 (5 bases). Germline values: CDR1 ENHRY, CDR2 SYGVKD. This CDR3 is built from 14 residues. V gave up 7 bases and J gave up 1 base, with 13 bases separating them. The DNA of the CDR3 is TGTGCCATCAACCAGGACACCCAGAACACTGAAGCTTTCTTT. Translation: CAINQDTQNTEAFF.

The chain's CDR3 is CASSVRGLGTEAFF. The CDR3 DNA reads TGTGCCAGTAGTGTCAGGGGATTAGGCACTGAAGCTTTCTTT. The rearrangement joins TRBV19 to TRBJ1-1; perhaps TRBD1 as D (6 bases). Trimming cost V 5 bases and J 4 bases, with 14 bases left between them. Germline CDR1 reads LNHDA; CDR2 reads SQIVND (reference sequence). This CDR3 comprises 14 residues.

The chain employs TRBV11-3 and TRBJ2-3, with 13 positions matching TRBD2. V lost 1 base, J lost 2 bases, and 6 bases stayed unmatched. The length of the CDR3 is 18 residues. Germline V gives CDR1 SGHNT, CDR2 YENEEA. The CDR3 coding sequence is TGTGCCAGCAGCTTAGGCTCGGGACTAGCGGGGATCACAGATACGCAGTATTTT. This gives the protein CASSLGSGLAGITDTQYF.

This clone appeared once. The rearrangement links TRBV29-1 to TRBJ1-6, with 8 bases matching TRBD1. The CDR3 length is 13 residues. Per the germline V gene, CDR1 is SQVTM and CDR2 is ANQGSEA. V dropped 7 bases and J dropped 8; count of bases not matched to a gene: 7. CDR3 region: CSAGQGGDSPLHF. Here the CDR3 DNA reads TGCAGCGCCGGACAGGGCGGGGATTCACCCCTCCACTTT.

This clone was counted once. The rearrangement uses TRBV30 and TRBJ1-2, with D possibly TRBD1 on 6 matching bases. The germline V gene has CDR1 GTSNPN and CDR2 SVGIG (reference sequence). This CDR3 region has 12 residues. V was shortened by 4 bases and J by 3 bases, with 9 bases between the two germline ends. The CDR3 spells CAWTGVDYGYTF. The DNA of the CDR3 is TGTGCCTGGACAGGGGTAGACTATGGCTACACCTTC.

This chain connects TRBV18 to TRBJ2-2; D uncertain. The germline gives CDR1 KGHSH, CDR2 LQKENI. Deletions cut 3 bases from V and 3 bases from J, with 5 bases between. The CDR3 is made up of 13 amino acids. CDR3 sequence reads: CASSPQDTGELFF. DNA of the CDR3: TGTGCCAGCTCACCCCAGGACACCGGGGAGCTGTTTTTT. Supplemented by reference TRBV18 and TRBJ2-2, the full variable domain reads NAGVMQNPRHLVRRRGQEARLRCSPMKGHSHVYWYRQLPEEGLKFMVYLQKENIIDESGMPKERFSAEFPKEGPSILRIQQVVRGDSAAYFCASSPQDTGELFFGEGSRLTVL.

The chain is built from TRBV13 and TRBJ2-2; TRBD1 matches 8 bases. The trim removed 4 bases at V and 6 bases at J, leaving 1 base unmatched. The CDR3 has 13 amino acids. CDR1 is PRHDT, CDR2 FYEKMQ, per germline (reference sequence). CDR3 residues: CASSSTGAGELFF. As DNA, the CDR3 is TGTGCCAGCAGCTCGACAGGGGCCGGGGAGCTGTTTTTT.

CDR3 in amino acids: CASSLATLRVINQPQHF. DNA for the CDR3: TGTGCCAGCAGCTTAGCGACATTGAGGGTGATTAATCAGCCCCAGCATTTT. V gene TRBV7-2 combines with J gene TRBJ1-5; D is undetermined. Germline V gives CDR1 SGHTA, CDR2 FQGNSA. Trimming removed 0 bases at V and 4 bases at J, with 16 bases between. The CDR3 is 17 amino acids. Full variable domain (remainder filled in from reference TRBV7-2 and TRBJ1-5): GAGVSQSPSNKVTEKGKDVELRCDPISGHTALYWYRQSLGQGLEFLIYFQGNSAPDKSGLPSDRFSAERTGGSVSTLTIQRTQQEDSAVYLCASSLATLRVINQPQHFGDGTRLSIL.

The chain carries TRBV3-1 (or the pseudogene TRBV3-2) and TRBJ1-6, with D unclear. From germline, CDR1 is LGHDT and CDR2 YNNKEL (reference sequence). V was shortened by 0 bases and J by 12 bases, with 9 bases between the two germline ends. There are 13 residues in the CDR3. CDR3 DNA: TGTGCCAGCAGCCAAGATCGCGGTTTACCCCTCCACTTT. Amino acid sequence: CASSQDRGLPLHF.

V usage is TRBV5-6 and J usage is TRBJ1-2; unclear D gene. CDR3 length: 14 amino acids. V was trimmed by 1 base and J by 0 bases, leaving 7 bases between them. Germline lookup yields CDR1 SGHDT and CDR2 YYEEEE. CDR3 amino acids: CASSLNRANYGYTF. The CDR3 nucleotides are TGTGCCAGCAGCTTGAACAGAGCTAACTATGGCTACACCTTC.